Listed below are T cell receptor beta chains from one sample, sequenced in a study of T cells in localized non-small cell lung cancer. Libraries were prepared by immunoSEQ multiplex PCR; TCRdb keeps only in-frame clonotypes and omits some of them. This sample yields 90,000 to 95,000 clones, of which roughly 93% are seen a single time; 4.1% belongs to the top ten. The input for sequencing was PBMCs, taken before any cancer treatment. Receptors originate from a woman aged 35-75 years with stage II squamous cell lung carcinoma. The CDR3 runs from the conserved cysteine through the conserved F or W. The D gene is left open where the match is weak. Where a row states a size, it is once, few, many or the class of an expanded clone; other rows omit it.

once	TRBV19	TRBJ1-1	NA	14	CASSGRLPEGEAFF	TGTGCCAGTAGTGGACGACTTCCAGAGGGTGAAGCTTTCTTT
NA	TRBV5-1	TRBJ2-5	TRBD2	14	CASGNSGGIETQYF	TGCGCCAGCGGAAATAGCGGGGGTATCGAGACCCAGTACTTC
NA	TRBV5-4	TRBJ2-1	TRBD2	15	CASSLAGGGINEQFF	TGTGCCAGCAGCTTGGCCGGGGGGGGCATCAATGAGCAGTTCTTC
NA	TRBV5-1	TRBJ2-3	NA	16	CASSFAFRQRTDTQYF	TGCGCCAGCAGCTTTGCTTTTCGACAGCGCACAGATACGCAGTATTTT
NA	TRBV19	TRBJ1-1	NA	15	CASSIQGSMNTEAFF	TGTGCCAGTAGTATCCAGGGGTCGATGAACACTGAAGCTTTCTTT
NA	TRBV6-5	TRBJ2-1	NA	13	CASSLRGGNEQFF	TGTGCCAGCAGCTTAAGGGGTGGGAATGAGCAGTTCTTC
NA	TRBV2	TRBJ2-7	NA	15	CASSDGEGGTYEQYF	TGTGCCAGCAGTGACGGAGAAGGCGGAACCTACGAGCAGTACTTC
NA	TRBV5-4	TRBJ2-1	NA	13	CASEGQLHNEQFF	TGTGCCAGCGAAGGACAGCTACACAATGAGCAGTTCTTC
once	TRBV10-1	TRBJ2-7	TRBD2	16	CASSKTSGMGSYEQYF	TGCGCCAGCAGTAAAACTAGCGGGATGGGATCCTACGAGCAGTACTTC
NA	TRBV7-9	TRBJ1-1	NA	13	CASSPWEAGKAFF	TGTGCCAGCAGCCCATGGGAGGCAGGGAAAGCTTTCTTT
once	TRBV15	TRBJ1-1	NA	14	CATSRAVGNTEAFF	TGTGCCACCAGCAGAGCGGTCGGGAACACTGAAGCTTTCTTT
NA	TRBV11-3	TRBJ2-3	TRBD2	15	CASSLLAGATDTQYF	TGTGCCAGCAGCTTACTAGCGGGGGCCACAGATACGCAGTATTTT
NA	TRBV10-3	TRBJ1-3	NA	17	CAIRNSGPGASGNTIYF	TGTGCCATCAGGAACTCGGGCCCAGGGGCCTCTGGAAACACCATATATTTT
NA	TRBV6-5	TRBJ2-1	NA	15	CASSYSQDPYNEQFF	TGTGCCAGCAGTTACTCCCAGGATCCCTACAATGAGCAGTTCTTC
NA	TRBV6-6	TRBJ1-2	NA	13	CASVRGKSDGYTF	TGTGCCAGCGTGAGGGGAAAGAGCGATGGCTACACCTTC
NA	TRBV4-2	TRBJ2-5	NA	14	CASSQDGTEETQYF	TGTGCCAGCAGCCAAGATGGCACCGAGGAGACCCAGTACTTC
NA	TRBV11-2	TRBJ1-1	TRBD1	14	CASSSVRGLTEAFF	TGTGCCAGCAGCTCGGTAAGGGGGCTTACTGAAGCTTTCTTT
NA	TRBV10-1	TRBJ2-1	TRBD2	15	CASSEEGLAPNEQFF	TGCGCCAGCAGTGAGGAGGGACTAGCGCCGAATGAGCAGTTCTTC